This entry lists 8 T cell receptor beta chains sequenced from one sample in a study of tumor-infiltrating lymphocytes in primary liver carcinoma. With 400 to 550 ng total RNA as template and a constant-region primer, TCR beta cDNA was made. Three nested multiplex PCR rounds, a slightly modified ARM-PCR method, built the TCR beta libraries. With TRBV1-TRBV30 forward primers and a C-beta reverse primer, the first two PCR rounds were run for approximately 9 cycles each. TCRdb fed the multiplex PCR reads into MiXCR, producing one record per CDR3 protein. The top ten hold 15% to 20% of the sample, which has a few hundred thousand distinct CDR3 sequences, 50% to 75% seen once. The authors took blood RNA from unsorted whole blood and also extracted germline DNA. The sequenced sample was peripheral blood. Receptors originate from a woman aged 30 to 39 with primary liver carcinoma and hepatitis B virus infection.

There are a few counts of this clonotype. J is TRBJ2-1 and V is TRBV30; tentatively, D is TRBD1 (5 bases). Trimming pared 3 bases from V and 2 bases from J, leaving 17 bases between. The CDR3 has 16 amino acids. Germline V gene lookup returns CDR1 GTSNPN and CDR2 SVGIG (reference sequence). CDR3 in amino acids: CAWRAGRLLTYNEQFF. The DNA of the CDR3 is TGTGCCTGGAGGGCAGGGCGGCTCCTGACCTACAATGAGCAGTTCTTC.

Comment on this clonotype: A much larger clone sits a single nucleotide away, making a read error possible. The chain carries TRBV11-2 and TRBJ2-1, with D perhaps matching TRBD1 (6 bases). This CDR3 has 15 amino acids. CDR1 is SGHAT, CDR2 FQNNGV, per germline. V was pared by 5 bases and J by 5 bases, with 16 bases between. The CDR3 bases are TGTGCCAGCAGCAATGCAGGGGTCTTCCACAATGAGCAGTTCTTC. Encoded protein: CASSNAGVFHNEQFF.

Note on this clonotype: A read error may be the cause here, since a much bigger clone is one base away. The chain uses TRBV12-3 or TRBV12-4 and TRBJ1-1, with a weak D call TRBD1 (6 bases). The CDR3 sequence is 13 residues long. The CDR3, as DNA: TGTGCCAGCACTTTAAAGGCACAGGGCTCCACTTTCTTT. It specifies CASTLKAQGSTFF.

Ten or more counts support this clonotype. The chain combines TRBV4-1 with TRBJ2-2; no clear D. From germline, CDR1 is MGHRA and CDR2 YSYEKL. V was cut by 1 base and J by 2 bases, with 5 bases left in between. The CDR3 has 14 amino acids. This CDR3 is CASSQVYNTGELFF. The CDR3, as DNA: TGCGCCAGCAGCCAAGTGTATAACACCGGGGAGCTGTTTTTT.

The rearrangement joins TRBV6-5 to TRBJ1-1, with D unclear. V gave up 0 bases and J gave up 9 bases, with 20 bases separating them. CDR1 MNHEY and CDR2 SVGAGI come from the germline V gene. The CDR3 is 16 amino acids. The CDR3 protein is CASSYSTSRSGGKAFF. The CDR3 region has the DNA TGTGCCAGCAGTTACTCTACCTCAAGGTCCGGAGGGAAAGCTTTCTTT.

This chain links TRBV5-4 with TRBJ2-7; TRBD2 might be the D (5 bases). The CDR3 totals 15 residues. Trimming removed 4 bases at V and 0 bases at J, with 14 bases between. Germline loops: CDR1 SGHNT, CDR2 YYREEE (reference sequence). The CDR3 sequence: CASSRGYGYSYEQYF. CDR3 DNA: TGTGCCAGCAGCAGAGGGTACGGGTACTCCTACGAGCAGTACTTC.

V and J are TRBV13 and TRBJ1-5; D is possibly TRBD1 (5 bases). CDR3 length: 16 amino acids. V was cut by 4 bases and J by 6 bases, with 19 bases left in between. CDR1 and CDR2 (germline): PRHDT, FYEKMQ (reference sequence). DNA of the CDR3: TGTGCCAGCAGCTCTAGCAGGGAGGGTTCGCGTCAGCCCCAGCATTTT. Protein product: CASSSSREGSRQPQHF.

The table lists this clonotype with many counts. The chain is built from TRBV29-1 and TRBJ2-4; possibly TRBD1 for D (7 bases). V was pared by 4 bases and J by 4 bases, with 11 bases between. Per the germline V gene, CDR1 is SQVTM and CDR2 is ANQGSEA. The CDR3 has 13 residues. The CDR3 sequence is CSVGGDRKNIQYF. The CDR3 DNA follows: TGCAGCGTTGGGGGGGACAGAAAAAACATTCAGTACTTC.